This is a list of T cell receptor beta chains from one sample in a study of T cell repertoires in cytomegalovirus infection. TCRdb reanalysed the reads using MiXCR and keeps one entry per CDR3 protein. The table includes a few hundred thousand distinct CDR3 sequences, 17% detected once. The sample taken for sequencing was CD8+ T cells from PBMCs. The receptors come from a human donor in good health (CMV status not recorded). Some clones in this sample may be carry-over from other donors' samples. Each CDR3 is given with its conserved first and last residue. The D gene is left open where the match is weak. Only some rows state a clone size, as once, few, many or a class for expanded clones.

CDR3 DNA	CDR3 protein	clone size	D gene	V gene	J gene
TGTGCCAGCAGTCACATTATCGGGACAGGGTCCACTGAAGCTTTCTTT	CASSHIIGTGSTEAFF	many	TRBD1	TRBV27	TRBJ1-1
TGTGCCAGCAGCCCTATAACAGTGGGAAATGAGCAGTTCTTC	CASSPITVGNEQFF	few	.	TRBV11-1	TRBJ2-1
TGTGCCAGCCAACCGGGACACCGAGTGGGCTACGAGCAGTACTTC	CASQPGHRVGYEQYF	.	.	TRBV19	TRBJ2-7
TGTGCTAGTGGCCTTGACAGGGAGTTAACCTACGAGCAGTACTTC	CASGLDRELTYEQYF	.	TRBD1	TRBV12-5	TRBJ2-7
TGTGCCGGGTCCGGGACTAGCTTTTCCAACAACAATGAGCAGTTCTTC	CAGSGTSFSNNNEQFF	many	TRBD2	TRBV2	TRBJ2-1
TGTGCCAGCAGCCAGACTAGCGGGGCCTTGAATGAGCAGTTCTTC	CASSQTSGALNEQFF	few	TRBD2	TRBV27	TRBJ2-1
TGTGCCAGCAGCTTACCGGGGTTAGAGACCCAGTACTTC	CASSLPGLETQYF	.	.	TRBV7-6	TRBJ2-5
TGTGCCAGCAGTTTAGGCAGGGGCGCCTTACCCGGCTATGGCTACACCTTC	CASSLGRGALPGYGYTF	few	.	TRBV12-3/TRBV12-4	TRBJ1-2
TGTGCCAGCAGTTCCCCGGCAGTACATAACACCGGGGAGCTGTTTTTT	CASSSPAVHNTGELFF	.	.	TRBV28	TRBJ2-2
TGTGCCAGCAGCCCAAGACACATAGAAGCTTTCTTT	CASSPRHIEAFF	many	.	TRBV7-2	TRBJ1-1
TGTGCCAGCAGCCCGACCTCCGGGACAGGGGCCTATGGCTACACCTTC	CASSPTSGTGAYGYTF	few	TRBD1	TRBV7-9	TRBJ1-2
TGTGCCAGCAGCTTAGGTCCTCTCGGGAGCAATCAGCCCCAGCATTTT	CASSLGPLGSNQPQHF	many	.	TRBV7-9	TRBJ1-5
TGTGCCAGCAGCCGGGGGACGGATAACAATCAGCCCCAGCATTTT	CASSRGTDNNQPQHF	many	.	TRBV7-8	TRBJ1-5
TGTGCCAGCAGCCAAAAAGTCGGGGCCGTCATAGATACGCAGTATTTT	CASSQKVGAVIDTQYF	.	.	TRBV7-9	TRBJ2-3
TGTGCCGCGGGGGCTTGGTACAATGAGCAGTTCTTC	CAAGAWYNEQFF	many	.	TRBV7-2	TRBJ2-1
TGTGCCAGCAGCTTGGGACAGCGGGCCCCCACTGAAGCTTTCTTT	CASSLGQRAPTEAFF	.	TRBD1	TRBV7-9	TRBJ1-1
TGTGCCAGCTGCCCGGGGGATTCCTACGAGCAGTACTTC	CASCPGDSYEQYF	.	.	TRBV2	TRBJ2-7
TGTGCCAGCAGCTTGGAAAGGACAGATACGCAGTATTTT	CASSLERTDTQYF	.	.	TRBV5-5	TRBJ2-3
TGTGCCAGCAGCCAAGATTTACAGGAAGCTTTCTTT	CASSQDLQEAFF	many	.	TRBV4-2	TRBJ1-1
TGTGCCAGCAGCCCTTCTGGGACAGGATCTTACAATGAGCAGTTCTTC	CASSPSGTGSYNEQFF	.	TRBD1	TRBV6-6	TRBJ2-1
TGTGCCAGCAGCCTCTTTGCGGGGCCAAACAATGAGCAGTTCTTC	CASSLFAGPNNEQFF	few	.	TRBV13	TRBJ2-1
TGTGCCAGCAGTGAAACGGGACAGATTAGCGAGCAGTACTTC	CASSETGQISEQYF	few	TRBD1	TRBV6-1	TRBJ2-7
TGTGCCAGCAGCCCCGGGGCGGCTGGGAACGAGCAGTACTTC	CASSPGAAGNEQYF	.	.	TRBV28	TRBJ2-7
TGTGCCAGCAGCTCAGACGGACGGGGAAAGGGCTACACCTTC	CASSSDGRGKGYTF	many	.	TRBV7-6	TRBJ1-2
TGTGCCAGCAGTCTCGACAGGTTTAGCAATCAGCCCCAGCATTTT	CASSLDRFSNQPQHF	few	.	TRBV28	TRBJ1-5
TGTGCCAGCAGCTTACCGACTAGCGGGGGGGAGTACGAGCAGTACTTC	CASSLPTSGGEYEQYF	many	TRBD2	TRBV7-2	TRBJ2-7
TGTGCCAGCACCGTTTCCGACCGACAGGGGACGGGCGGGGAGCTGTTTTTT	CASTVSDRQGTGGELFF	.	TRBD1	TRBV28	TRBJ2-2
TGTGCCAGCAGCCCCTTGGACAGGTCTGTTGAGCAGTACTTC	CASSPLDRSVEQYF	few	TRBD1	TRBV11-2	TRBJ2-7
TGTGCCAGCAGCCCCCCGTCTAGCGGGGGGTCGGACGAGCAGTACTTC	CASSPPSSGGSDEQYF	.	TRBD2	TRBV13	TRBJ2-7
TGTGCCAGCACCTCACAGGGGCAGGGACAGACCCAGTACTTC	CASTSQGQGQTQYF	many	TRBD1	TRBV6-5	TRBJ2-5
TGTGCCAGCAGCTTAGGGGTCCAAGAGACCCAGTACTTC	CASSLGVQETQYF	many	.	TRBV7-8	TRBJ2-5
TGTGCCAGCAGTTTATTTGGAACAGGGCGGCACACAGATACGCAGTATTTT	CASSLFGTGRHTDTQYF	many	.	TRBV27	TRBJ2-3
TGTGCCATCAGCGCGGACGAGCGGGACGAGCAGTACTTC	CAISADERDEQYF	.	.	TRBV10-3	TRBJ2-7
TGTGCCAGCAGCTTATACGGTCGGACAGGGTTTCATGGCTACACCTTC	CASSLYGRTGFHGYTF	few	TRBD1	TRBV7-8	TRBJ1-2
TGTGCCAGCAGCGTAGATGGTGGGACCTACGAGCAGTACTTC	CASSVDGGTYEQYF	.	.	TRBV9	TRBJ2-7
TGTGCCAGCAGCCGGACAGGGATCAGCGATGAGCAGTTCTTC	CASSRTGISDEQFF	many	TRBD1	TRBV12-3/TRBV12-4	TRBJ2-1
TGTGCCAGCAGTGAGTTACGGGGGACAGGGACCTACGAGCAGTACTTC	CASSELRGTGTYEQYF	few	TRBD1	TRBV2	TRBJ2-7
TGTGCCAGCAGCCCCTGGCCCGGGTCGCACGATTTGTTT	CASSPWPGSHDLF	many	.	TRBV7-2	TRBJ1-1
TGTGCCAGCAGCTACCGGTTTATAGGGGGTCTCTCCGAGCAGTACTTC	CASSYRFIGGLSEQYF	few	.	TRBV7-9	TRBJ2-7
TGTGCCAGCAGCTATGACAGGGCCTCAGTGCGTAACTATGGCTACACCTTC	CASSYDRASVRNYGYTF	few	TRBD1	TRBV7-8	TRBJ1-2
TGCAGCGTCCATTGGGGACAAGCAGGGTGGGAGCAGTTCTTC	CSVHWGQAGWEQFF	.	.	TRBV29-1	TRBJ2-1
TGTGCCGTTTTGGGTCCAGGGGCTTCCTTT	CAVLGPGASF	.	.	TRBV7-9	TRBJ1-1
TGTGCCAGCAGCTTATCTGGGGGCCCGACCCAAGAGCAGTACTTC	CASSLSGGPTQEQYF	many	.	TRBV7-2	TRBJ2-7
TGTGCCAGCAGTTACGGGGCGATCTACGAGCAGTACTTC	CASSYGAIYEQYF	few	.	TRBV6-5	TRBJ2-7
TGCGCCAGCAGCTTGTGGGAGGGGACCTACTCGGGGGAGCAGTACTTC	CASSLWEGTYSGEQYF	.	TRBD2	TRBV5-1	TRBJ2-7
TGTGCCAGCGGTTGGACTACAGGCTACGAGCAGTACTTC	CASGWTTGYEQYF	.	.	TRBV27	TRBJ2-7
TGTGCCAGCAGGGGGGACAGGGTCGAGCAGTACTTC	CASRGDRVEQYF	few	TRBD1	TRBV2	TRBJ2-7
TGTGCCAGCAGTCCCGAACCCGACGGAACGGGTACTGAAGCTTTCTTT	CASSPEPDGTGTEAFF	many	.	TRBV6-2/TRBV6-3	TRBJ1-1
TGCAGTGCTAGAGGGGACACGGACACTGAAGCTTTCTTT	CSARGDTDTEAFF	few	.	TRBV20-1	TRBJ1-1
TGTGCCAGCAGTCTCCCGAGGAGGGGTAATGAAAAACTGTTTTTT	CASSLPRRGNEKLFF	few	.	TRBV28	TRBJ1-4
TGTGCCACCAGCAGAGATCCTGGGACAGGGGTTAGTCAGCCCCAGCATTTT	CATSRDPGTGVSQPQHF	few	TRBD1	TRBV15	TRBJ1-5
TGCAGCGCTGCTGGCCAGGGGGTGACCCAGTACTTC	CSAAGQGVTQYF	.	TRBD1	TRBV29-1	TRBJ2-5
TGTGCCAGCAGCCCGGTTTCATTCGGGCCTCGGACTGAAGCTTTCTTT	CASSPVSFGPRTEAFF	.	.	TRBV5-6	TRBJ1-1
TGTGCCAGCAGACCTGGGGCCTACGAGCAGTACTTC	CASRPGAYEQYF	.	.	TRBV6-2/TRBV6-3	TRBJ2-7
TGTGCCAGCGATAAATTCCCGGGGACAGAAGAGACCCAGTACTTC	CASDKFPGTEETQYF	once	TRBD1	TRBV28	TRBJ2-5
TGTGCCATCAGTGAGGAAGCGGGGCCTAGCACAGATACGCAGTATTTT	CAISEEAGPSTDTQYF	.	TRBD2	TRBV10-3	TRBJ2-3
TGTGCCAGTGTGCTGGAGGGGGAGCTGTTTTTT	CASVLEGELFF	many	.	TRBV7-6	TRBJ2-2
TGTGCCAGCAGCTTATTTGGCCCTAGCACAGATACGCAGTATTTT	CASSLFGPSTDTQYF	many	.	TRBV7-2	TRBJ2-3
TGTGCCAGTCGAGATGGGAACACTGAAGCTTTCTTT	CASRDGNTEAFF	few	.	TRBV7-9	TRBJ1-1
TGTGCCAGCAGTTTAGGTGGGGAGGCTAGCTACTACGAGCAGTACTTC	CASSLGGEASYYEQYF	few	.	TRBV28	TRBJ2-7